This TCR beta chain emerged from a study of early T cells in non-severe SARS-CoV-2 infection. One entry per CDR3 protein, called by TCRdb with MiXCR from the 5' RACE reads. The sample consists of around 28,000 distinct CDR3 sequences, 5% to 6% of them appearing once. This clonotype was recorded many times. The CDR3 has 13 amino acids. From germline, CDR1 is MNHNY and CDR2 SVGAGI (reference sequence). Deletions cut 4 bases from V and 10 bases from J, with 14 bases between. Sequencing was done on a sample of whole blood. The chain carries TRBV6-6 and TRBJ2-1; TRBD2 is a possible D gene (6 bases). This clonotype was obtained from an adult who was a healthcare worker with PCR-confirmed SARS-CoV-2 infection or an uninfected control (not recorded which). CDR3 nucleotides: TGTGCCAGCAGTTCGGTGGGCCGGGGGGAGCAGTTCTTC. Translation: CASSSVGRGEQFF.